Listed here are 5 T cell receptor beta chains from one sample, sequenced in a study of blood T cells in healthy people across ages. A sample-barcoded 5' primer and a J-beta primer mix were used in a second PCR of roughly 6 to 12 cycles. Using its own MiXCR run on the 5' RACE reads, TCRdb lists one record per CDR3 protein. Of around 1,000,000 distinct CDR3 sequences in the sample, 25% were seen once. The same specimen was also included in a second study, on T cells of mothers and their children.

Sequencing was carried out using blood. The receptors here all came from a girl aged 2 to 10 in good health.

V gene TRBV28 combines with J gene TRBJ1-5; D perhaps matches TRBD1 (5 bases). CDR3 length equals 13 residues. Trimming stripped 6 bases from V and 5 bases from J, with 11 bases between. Germline assignment: CDR1 MDHEN and CDR2 SYDVKM. The CDR3 loop reads CASRGEGYQPQHF. The CDR3 coding sequence is TGTGCCAGCAGGGGAGAGGGGTATCAGCCCCAGCATTTT.

The rearrangement links TRBV7-2 to TRBJ2-3; 7 nucleotides agree with TRBD2. CDR1 is SGHTA and CDR2 is FQGNSA in the germline V gene. V was pared by 2 bases and J by 4 bases, with 6 bases of the junction left unmatched. The CDR3 is 15 residues long. CDR3 bases: TGTGCCAGCAGCTTATTGGGGGAGGGATCAGATACGCAGTATTTT. Its translation: CASSLLGEGSDTQYF.

With respect to this clonotype: The junction departs from the called germline gene at one end, perhaps through a read error. The gene calls are TRBV6-5 and TRBJ2-7; D gene uncertain. The CDR3 sequence is 15 residues long. Germline V gene data show CDR1 as MNHEY and CDR2 as SVGAGI. The CDR3 sequence: CAGSYVLTSSYEQYF. The CDR3, as DNA: TGTGCCGGCAGTTACGTTTTAACTTCGTCCTACGAGCAGTACTTC.

The gene calls are TRBV29-1 and TRBJ2-3, with D unresolved. In germline, CDR1 is SQVTM, CDR2 ANQGSEA. This CDR3 has 12 residues. Trimming took 4 bases from V and 4 from J, leaving 9 bases between them. CDR3 nucleotide sequence: TGCAGCGTTGTGGAAGACCCAGATACGCAGTATTTT. Translation: CSVVEDPDTQYF.

The CDR3 coding sequence is TGTGCCAGCAGTGGAAACTATGGCGGGACTAGCGTTTACAATGAGCAGTTCTTC. This encodes CASSGNYGGTSVYNEQFF. V gene TRBV2 combines with J gene TRBJ2-1; 10 nucleotides align to TRBD2. This CDR3 has 18 residues. The germline V gene has CDR1 SNHLY and CDR2 FYNNEI. After removal of 4 bases from V and 4 bases from J, the junction contained 13 bases not matched to a gene.